This TCR beta chain comes out of a study of T cells in Graves' hyperthyroidism and ophthalmopathy. The study, taken as a whole, reports: Blood also carried most thyroid clonotypes expanded above 0.001.

From RNA transcripts, TCR beta CDR3 regions were amplified. HTBI primers were the set used in a first-round RT-PCR of the TCR CDR3. TCRdb redid the calling of the multiplex PCR reads with MiXCR, one entry per CDR3 protein. The sample shows 350,000 or so distinct CDR3 sequences, 18% of them seen only once. About this clonotype itself: The antigen is undetermined.

The germline gives CDR1 SNHLY, CDR2 FYNNEI. This CDR3 comprises 13 residues. V lost 6 bases, J lost 2 bases, and 11 bases lay in between. Sequencing was carried out using blood. This sequence originates from a woman aged 45-65 years with Graves' hyperthyroidism. The V gene is TRBV2, the J gene TRBJ2-7; D is tentatively TRBD1 or TRBD2 (6 bases each). The CDR3: CASRTGATYEQYF. The CDR3 bases are TGTGCCAGCAGAACGGGGGCCACCTACGAGCAGTACTTC.